This TCR beta chain was captured by sequencing in a study of blood T cell repertoires in COVID-19. Produced via immunoSEQ multiplex PCR; TCRdb's table is partial and in-frame only. Found here are 70,000 or so clones, approximately 90% of them singletons; the top ten hold less than 4%. Germline loops: CDR1 MNHEY, CDR2 SVGEGT. This CDR3 spans 17 amino acids. With 1 base removed from V and 5 bases from J, the gap between germline ends came to 18 bases. J is TRBJ1-5 and V is TRBV6-2 or TRBV6-3; the D gene is possibly TRBD1 (6 bases). The source of this sequence is a man in his 70s with active COVID-19. Sequencing input: peripheral blood. CDR3 bases: TGTGCCAGCAGTTACTTTCGGGGCAGGGGTTGGGATCAGCCCCAGCATTTT. Protein product: CASSYFRGRGWDQPQHF.